What follows are 29 T cell receptor beta chains derived from one specimen sequenced in a study of T-cell reconstitution after alpha-beta-depleted transplantation in children. It was with unique molecular identifiers that the TCRbeta library was prepared. One entry per CDR3 protein results from TCRdb running MiXCR on the PCR reads. Of over 400,000 distinct CDR3 sequences listed, roughly two fifths are singletons. Sequences were derived from PBMCs, sampled before TCRalphabeta/CD19-depleted stem cell transplant. The receptor set was obtained from a girl aged 2 to 10 with aplastic anemia, due to receive a stem cell transplant.

CDR3 region: CASSQVAGGGPTYEQYF. The DNA of the CDR3 is TGTGCCAGCAGCCAGGTAGCGGGAGGGGGCCCTACCTACGAGCAGTACTTC. V is TRBV14 and J is TRBJ2-7; 11 bases map to TRBD2. Germline V gene lookup returns CDR1 SGHDN and CDR2 FVKESK. The CDR3 extends over 17 amino acids. The junction had 9 bases not matched to a gene; V was cut back by 3 bases and J by 2 bases.

This clonotype was counted between two and nine times. The chain employs TRBV20-1 and TRBJ2-2, with 8 nucleotides matching TRBD2. Germline V gene lookup returns CDR1 DFQATT and CDR2 SNEGSKA (reference sequence). V was clipped by 3 bases and J by 4 bases; unmatched bases: 7. This CDR3 spans 15 amino acids. The CDR3 nucleotides are TGCAGTGCTAGCCCTAGCGGGTTTGGCACCGGGGAGCTGTTTTTT. Its translation: CSASPSGFGTGELFF.

V and J are TRBV20-1 and TRBJ2-1; 12 bases are shared with TRBD2. Germline V gives CDR1 DFQATT, CDR2 SNEGSKA (reference sequence). V shed 3 bases and J 1 base; nucleotides not matched to a gene: 4. CDR3 length equals 16 residues. The CDR3 nucleotides are TGCAGTGCTAGGTCGACTAGCGGGGGTTCCTACAATGAGCAGTTCTTC. This gives the protein CSARSTSGGSYNEQFF.

The chain carries TRBV5-1 and TRBJ2-6; 9 bases are a match to TRBD1. The CDR3 loop spans 18 amino acids. V lost 5 bases and J lost 0; bases outside the gene matches: 9. The germline V gene has CDR1 SGHRS and CDR2 YFSETQ. DNA for the CDR3: TGCGCCAGCAGTTTGTCGGGGACAGGGAGCTCTGGGGCCAACGTCCTGACTTTC. Encoded protein: CASSLSGTGSSGANVLTF.

This clonotype came up many times. The chain carries TRBV27 and TRBJ2-7; D is unclear. V gave up 0 bases and J gave up 0 bases, with 6 bases separating them. Germline CDR1 and CDR2: MNHEY and SMNVEV (reference sequence). This CDR3 spans 14 amino acids. CDR3 nucleotides: TGTGCCAGCAGTTTATCGTTCCCCTCCTACGAGCAGTACTTC. This translates into CASSLSFPSYEQYF.

This clonotype appeared a single time. The chain recombines TRBV5-1 with TRBJ1-1; D might be TRBD1 (6 bases). Germline loops: CDR1 SGHRS, CDR2 YFSETQ. The CDR3 consists of 15 residues. Trimming shortened V by 4 bases and J by 3 bases, and 16 bases separated the two germline ends. The CDR3 loop reads CASSPQASGDTEAFF. CDR3 DNA: TGCGCCAGCAGCCCCCAGGCCTCAGGGGACACTGAAGCTTTCTTT.

The chain joins TRBV5-1 to TRBJ2-1; the match to TRBD1 covers 8 bases. This CDR3 region has 17 residues. V was clipped by 0 bases and J by 8 bases; unmatched bases: 13. Germline assignment: CDR1 SGHRS and CDR2 YFSETQ. CDR3 loop: CASSLVPTRTGNYEQFF. The CDR3 DNA reads TGCGCCAGCAGCTTGGTCCCTACTCGGACAGGGAACTATGAGCAGTTCTTC.

This chain uses TRBV27 with TRBJ2-7; tentatively, D is TRBD1 (6 bases). The CDR3 contains 11 residues. Per germline, CDR1 MNHEY and CDR2 SMNVEV (reference sequence). Trimming stripped 10 bases from V and 2 bases from J, with 9 bases between. The chain's CDR3 is CAIRGAYEQYF. The CDR3 DNA reads TGTGCCATCAGGGGCGCCTACGAGCAGTACTTC.

This clonotype was seen a single time. The rearrangement uses TRBV7-6 and TRBJ1-4; perhaps TRBD1 as D (5 bases). The V gene's germline CDR1 is SGHVS and CDR2 FNYEAQ. The V end was cut by 0 bases, the J end by 8 bases, with 13 bases between. The CDR3 totals 15 residues. The CDR3 nucleotides are TGTGCCAGCAGCTTAGCGGTGAGGGGTGGGGAAAAACTGTTTTTT. Protein product: CASSLAVRGGEKLFF.

With regard to this clonotype: A single base separates this from a much larger clone, so it may be a read error. V usage is TRBV5-1 and J usage is TRBJ1-2; tentative D call: TRBD1 (6 bases). Germline assignment: CDR1 SGHRS and CDR2 YFSETQ. CDR3 size: 14 residues. The CDR3 protein is CSSSPGTLNYGYTF. The CDR3 nucleotides are TGCTCCAGCAGCCCCGGGACACTTAACTATGGCTACACCTTC.

The chain recombines TRBV29-1 with TRBJ2-3; D ambiguous. Germline CDR1 and CDR2: SQVTM and ANQGSEA. The CDR3 loop spans 16 amino acids. V was trimmed by 1 base and J by 6 bases, leaving 20 bases between them. The CDR3 here is CSVEGVRAERWDTQYF. DNA of the CDR3: TGCAGCGTTGAAGGGGTTCGTGCCGAACGATGGGATACGCAGTATTTT.

The chain carries TRBV28 and TRBJ1-6; D unresolved. V was trimmed by 1 base and J by 7 bases, leaving 11 bases between them. Germline V gene sequence: CDR1 MDHEN, CDR2 SYDVKM. The CDR3 sequence is 15 residues long. CDR3 protein: CASSLSDRGNSPLHF. CDR3 in DNA: TGTGCCAGCAGTTTATCTGACCGAGGGAATTCACCCCTCCACTTT.

This chain joins TRBV4-1 and TRBJ2-5; D may match TRBD1 or TRBD2 (6 bases each). This CDR3 has 16 residues. The V gene lost 3 bases and the J gene lost 5 bases, with 19 bases spanning the gap. CDR1 and CDR2 from the germline V gene are MGHRA and YSYEKL. The CDR3 region has the DNA TGCGCCAGCAGCCATGGGGGGCCGGGGGCGAGTGAGACCCAGTACTTC. Translating it yields CASSHGGPGASETQYF.

The gene calls are TRBV5-5 and TRBJ2-3, with D possibly being TRBD1 or TRBD2 (5 bases each). V was clipped by 4 bases and J by 6 bases, with 18 bases between them. Germline values: CDR1 SGHKS, CDR2 YYEKEE (reference sequence). CDR3 length: 15 residues. The CDR3 region has the DNA TGTGCCAGCAGCCCCCCCTCGGGGACCAGGGATACGCAGTATTTT. Its translation is CASSPPSGTRDTQYF.

In its sample, this clonotype was seen many times. This chain connects TRBV12-3 or TRBV12-4 to TRBJ2-2; 7 bases map to TRBD1. Trimming took 6 bases from V and 5 from J; bases not matched to a gene: 6. This CDR3 spans 14 amino acids. Written as DNA, the CDR3 is TGTGCCAGCAGGAGTTCAGGGGGTACCGGGGAGCTGTTTTTT. Protein: CASRSSGGTGELFF.

The genes are TRBV12-2 and TRBJ2-7; the tabulated D call, TRBD1, remains unverified against the DNA. TRBV12-2 is noted as a pseudogene. The CDR3 totals 16 residues. CDR3 residues: CASRLARGTGPIEQYF. CDR3 bases: TGTGCAAGTCGCTTAGCTCGGGGGACAGGGCCCATCGAGCAGTACTTC.

The genes are TRBV10-1 and TRBJ2-1; TRBD2 might be the D (6 bases). This CDR3 region has 16 residues. The germline V and J ends were trimmed by 0 bases and 4 bases, with 13 bases remaining between them. CDR1 WNHNN and CDR2 SYGVQD come from the germline V gene (reference sequence). The CDR3 nucleotides read TGCGCCAGCAGTGAGTCTCCCGGGACTCTTTACAATGAGCAGTTCTTC. Translating it yields CASSESPGTLYNEQFF.

This clonotype has only a few counts. The chain couples TRBV7-2 to TRBJ2-3; a possible D gene is TRBD2 (7 bases). Trimming removed 2 bases from V and 7 bases from J, with 25 bases in between. Germline assignment: CDR1 SGHTA and CDR2 FQGNSA. This CDR3 has 18 residues. The DNA for the CDR3 is TGTGCCAGCAGCTTACCCCAGGAGGGGGGGCCCAAAAAAAATACGCAGTATTTT. Encoded protein: CASSLPQEGGPKKNTQYF.

This clonotype was picked up many times. This chain links TRBV24-1 with TRBJ2-2; 7 nucleotides align to TRBD2. This CDR3 is built from 16 residues. Trimming removed 0 bases from V and 2 bases from J; junction bases left unmatched: 2. Per the germline V gene, CDR1 is KGHDR and CDR2 is SFDVKD. The CDR3 sequence is CATSDLASGNTGELFF. CDR3 in DNA: TGTGCCACCAGTGATTTGGCTAGCGGTAACACCGGGGAGCTGTTTTTT.

This chain links TRBV10-3 with TRBJ1-2, with TRBD1 matching over 7 bases. CDR3 length: 13 amino acids. The V segment lost 4 bases and the J segment 6 bases; nucleotides outside the gene matches: 5. CDR1 ENHRY and CDR2 SYGVKD come from the germline V gene. The CDR3 region has the DNA TGTGCCATCAGTGTGGACAGGACTGATGGCTACACCTTC. This sequence encodes CAISVDRTDGYTF.

This clonotype was counted many times. CDR3 loop: CASSTAGFAEAFF. CDR3 DNA: TGTGCCAGCAGCACGGCAGGGTTTGCTGAAGCTTTCTTT. The chain combines TRBV9 with TRBJ1-1; the D gene is possibly TRBD1 (5 bases). Per the germline V gene, CDR1 is SGDLS and CDR2 is YYNGEE. Between the trimmed V and J ends, which lost 4 bases and 6 bases, there was a span of 13 bases. The CDR3 runs to 13 residues.

The chain uses TRBV20-1 and TRBJ2-5, with no clear D. The V end was cut by 1 base, the J end by 6 bases, with 9 bases between. Germline V gene lookup returns CDR1 DFQATT and CDR2 SNEGSKA (reference sequence). The CDR3 spans 12 residues. The CDR3 loop is CSARALLKTQYF. In nucleotides, the CDR3 is TGCAGTGCTAGAGCCCTTCTCAAGACCCAGTACTTC.

This clonotype is judged medium-sized. The gene calls are TRBV7-9 and TRBJ2-1, with 9 nucleotides matching TRBD1. The trim removed 5 bases at V and 3 bases at J, leaving 5 bases unmatched. The length of the CDR3 is 15 residues. Per the germline V gene, CDR1 is SEHNR and CDR2 is FQNEAQ (reference sequence). The CDR3 sequence is CASSPRTGVYNEQFF. The DNA for the CDR3 is TGTGCCAGCAGCCCGAGGACAGGGGTCTACAATGAGCAGTTCTTC. Filled out from reference TRBV7-9 and TRBJ2-1, the complete variable domain reads DTGVSQNPRHKITKRGQNVTFRCDPISEHNRLYWYRQTLGQGPEFLTYFQNEAQLEKSRLLSDRFSAERPKGSFSTLEIQRTEQGDSAMYLCASSPRTGVYNEQFFGPGTRLTVL.

In its sample, this clonotype was seen many times. The V gene is TRBV12-3 or TRBV12-4, the J gene TRBJ2-2, with a weak D call TRBD2 (5 bases). V lost 3 bases and J lost 6, with 17 bases in between. This CDR3 comprises 16 residues. CDR3: CASSFGSASYPGELFF. DNA of the CDR3: TGTGCCAGCAGTTTCGGGTCGGCTAGCTACCCCGGGGAGCTGTTTTTT.

The chain combines TRBV5-1 with TRBJ2-2, with D unclear. The germline V gene has CDR1 SGHRS and CDR2 YFSETQ. The germline V and J ends were trimmed by 5 bases and 0 bases, with 14 bases remaining between them. The CDR3 is 16 residues long. CDR3 sequence (DNA): TGCGCCAGCAGGCTGACATCCAGCTCGAACACCGGGGAGCTGTTTTTT. Protein product: CASRLTSSSNTGELFF.

Remarks on this clonotype: The junction does not match germline at one end; this may be a read error. V usage is TRBV20-1 and J usage is TRBJ1-5; 9 bases map to TRBD1. Germline V gives CDR1 DFQATT, CDR2 SNEGSKA (reference sequence). CDR3 length equals 17 residues. DNA for the CDR3: TGCTGTGCTAGAGATCGGACAGGGGACTATAGCAATCAGCCCCAGCATTTT. Amino acids: CCARDRTGDYSNQPQHF.

This clonotype was recorded many times. The chain recombines TRBV7-2 with TRBJ2-7; D is uncertain. Per the germline V gene, CDR1 is SGHTA and CDR2 is FQGNSA. This CDR3 comprises 12 residues. V was clipped by 5 bases and J by 3 bases, with 8 bases between them. CDR3 sequence: CASSPSNYEQYF. CDR3 nucleotide sequence: TGTGCCAGCAGCCCAAGCAACTACGAGCAGTACTTC.

The CDR3 protein is CAWSAGTALFVDTQYF. The CDR3 DNA follows: TGTGCCTGGAGTGCGGGGACAGCCCTTTTTGTGGATACGCAGTATTTT. The V call is TRBV30, the J call TRBJ2-3; TRBD1 aligns across 7 bases. V trimming: 1 base; J trimming: 6 bases; junction bases outside the gene matches: 13. The germline V gene encodes CDR1 GTSNPN and CDR2 SVGIG (reference sequence). CDR3 size: 16 residues.

This chain joins TRBV20-1 and TRBJ2-7; D unclear. CDR3 length: 13 residues. From germline, CDR1 is DFQATT and CDR2 SNEGSKA (reference sequence). For the CDR3, the DNA is TGCAGCGGCGTGCAGGCAGGTTCCGGCGAGCAGTACTTC. Encoded protein: CSGVQAGSGEQYF.